This T cell receptor (beta chain) was found in a study of breast tumors, draining lymph nodes, adjacent tissues. Findings and caveats of the study: Luminal-like breast cancer showed significantly higher tumor–nontumor repertoire similarity than basal-like. Findings are consistent with lymph node origin and intratumoral expansion of most tumor T cells. Tumor TCR diversity was below lymph nodes but above nontumor tissue. Data only fit, rather than demonstrated, lymph node origin of most tumor T cells.

Each CDR3 protein is one row after TCRdb ran MiXCR on the multiplex PCR reads. Counted here are 200,000 to 250,000 distinct CDR3 sequences, around 35% occurring once; the ten biggest clones make up 3% to 4%. This clonotype was counted ten times or more. Its antigen is still unknown. Axillary draining lymph nodes of breast cancer patients supplied the node samples. The sequence was obtained from a female donor with breast cancer. Some clones in this sample may be carry-over from other donors' samples. Source material: axillary lymph node tissue.

The DNA of the CDR3 is TGTGCCACCAGTGATTCTGGGTTAAGGACCGGGGAGCTGTTTTTT. Amino acid sequence: CATSDSGLRTGELFF. The genes are TRBV24-1 and TRBJ2-2; D gene uncertain. In germline, CDR1 is KGHDR, CDR2 SFDVKD. V lost 2 bases to trimming and J lost 5 bases, with 11 bases between them. The CDR3 has 15 amino acids.